These 11 T cell receptor beta chains were sequenced from one sample in a study of vaccination effects on CD4 cells after COVID-19. TCRdb's copy holds only in-frame clones and misses some; the assay was immunoSEQ multiplex PCR. Among some 34,000 clones listed, more than 75% were seen once. Viral peptide pools were used in the ViraFEST assay to expand antigen-specific CD4+ T cells, and sequencing came afterward. Subsequent to less than twelve days of culture, CD4+ T cells were isolated. Each person got two doses of an mRNA SARS-CoV-2 vaccine, BNT162b2 or mRNA-1273. The antigens these receptors bind are not known. The sample was CD4+ T cells from PBMCs cultured with HCoV-NL63 spike peptides, taken after COVID-19 vaccination. These receptor sequences come from a human donor who received a COVID-19 vaccine. Some clones in this sample may be carry-over from other donors' samples.

A single count supports this clone. The chain carries TRBV28 and TRBJ1-2, with no clear D. Between the trimmed V and J ends, which lost 4 bases and 5 bases, there was a span of 8 bases. This CDR3 contains 12 residues. Germline assignment: CDR1 MDHEN and CDR2 SYDVKM. The CDR3 DNA reads as TGTGCCAGCAGTTCCCTGGGGTATGGCTACACCTTC. Translation gives CASSSLGYGYTF.

The V call is TRBV7-2, the J call TRBJ2-5, with D perhaps matching TRBD2 (6 bases). The CDR3 consists of 11 residues. CDR1 and CDR2 from the germline V gene are SGHTA and FQGNSA. The V gene lost 5 bases and the J gene lost 5 bases, with 6 bases spanning the gap. The CDR3 nucleotides read TGTGCCAGCAGCGCGGGGGAGACCCAGTACTTC. It encodes CASSAGETQYF.

The chain links TRBV6-2 or TRBV6-3 to TRBJ2-7; possibly TRBD1 for D (6 bases). CDR3 size: 14 residues. Trimming shortened V by 4 bases and J by 4 bases, and 14 bases separated the two germline ends. Germline V lookup: CDR1 MNHEY, CDR2 SVGEGT. In DNA form, the CDR3 reads TGTGCCAGCAGTTCCTCAGGGGACCCTTACGAGCAGTACGTC. Amino acid sequence: CASSSSGDPYEQYV.

The rearrangement links TRBV2 to TRBJ1-3, with D hard to call. Germline-derived CDR1 and CDR2 are SNHLY and FYNNEI. V shed 4 bases and J shed 4 bases, with 5 bases lying between them. This CDR3 has 12 amino acids. This CDR3 is CASSAEGNTIYF. CDR3 sequence (DNA): TGTGCCAGCAGTGCTGAAGGAAACACCATATATTTT.

The chain is built from TRBV25-1 and TRBJ1-4; no clear D gene. V was trimmed by 4 bases and J by 7 bases, leaving 1 base between them. The CDR3 runs to 10 residues. CDR1 is MGHDK and CDR2 is SYGVNS in the germline V gene. The CDR3 here is CASSGEKLFF. In nucleotides, the CDR3 is TGTGCCAGCAGTGGTGAAAAACTGTTTTTT.

This chain links TRBV12-3 or TRBV12-4 with TRBJ1-5, with D unclear. The CDR3 runs to 12 residues. Trimming pared 8 bases from V and 7 bases from J, leaving 12 bases between. CDR3 bases: TGTGCCAGCGGATCAGGTCCCCAGCCCCAGCATTTT. This sequence encodes CASGSGPQPQHF.

The chain combines TRBV13 with TRBJ1-1; 7 bases agree with TRBD1. Germline loops: CDR1 PRHDT, CDR2 FYEKMQ (reference sequence). V gave up 1 base and J gave up 0 bases; unmatched junction bases: 2. The CDR3 loop spans 15 amino acids. The CDR3 loop is CASSLAGQMNTEAFF. Written as DNA, the CDR3 is TGTGCCAGCAGCTTAGCGGGACAGATGAACACTGAAGCTTTCTTT.

The rearrangement joins TRBV6-4 to TRBJ2-1, with 10 bases identical to TRBD1. This CDR3 spans 19 amino acids. V was pared by 0 bases and J by 6 bases, with 14 bases of the junction left unmatched. The germline V gene encodes CDR1 MRHNA and CDR2 SNTAGT. The CDR3 sequence: CASSDSWTGGRLVTNEQFF. CDR3 nucleotide sequence: TGTGCCAGCAGTGACTCCTGGACAGGGGGTCGACTAGTTACCAATGAGCAGTTCTTC.

This clone has just one count. This chain connects TRBV28 to TRBJ2-5; D not certain. Trimming removed 1 base from V and 0 bases from J, with 12 bases in between. Germline lookup yields CDR1 MDHEN and CDR2 SYDVKM. The CDR3 runs 16 residues. CDR3 sequence: CASSLYPASYQETQYF. The DNA for the CDR3 is TGTGCCAGCAGTTTATATCCGGCCTCTTACCAAGAGACCCAGTACTTC.

This clone is labeled medium-sized (0.01 to 0.1%). J is TRBJ2-2 and V is TRBV7-2; 10 positions agree with TRBD1. This CDR3 comprises 16 residues. Germline trimming cut 1 base from V and 4 bases from J; bases unmatched to any gene: 3. The germline gives CDR1 SGHTA, CDR2 FQGNSA. This CDR3 reads CASSLGGQGSTGELFF. CDR3 sequence (DNA): TGTGCCAGCAGCTTAGGGGGACAGGGGAGCACCGGGGAGCTGTTTTTT. Full variable domain (remainder filled in from reference TRBV7-2 and TRBJ2-2): GAGVSQSPSNKVTEKGKDVELRCDPISGHTALYWYRQSLGQGLEFLIYFQGNSAPDKSGLPSDRFSAERTGGSVSTLTIQRTQQEDSAVYLCASSLGGQGSTGELFFGEGSRLTVL.

This chain connects TRBV14 to TRBJ1-2; 7 bases match TRBD1. CDR1 is SGHDN, CDR2 FVKESK, per germline. V was clipped by 3 bases and J by 8 bases; unmatched bases: 9. This CDR3 comprises 14 residues. CDR3: CASSHYGTAEGYTF. The CDR3 nucleotides read TGTGCCAGCAGCCACTACGGGACAGCTGAAGGCTACACCTTC.